This paragraph reports one T cell receptor (beta chain). There is no known antigen for this receptor. Per-base quality was not reported, and no clone a single base away is much larger than it. Cut back by 3 bases and 4 bases, the V and J ends lie 12 bases apart. Including the terminal cysteine and phenylalanine, the CDR3 comprises 14 residues. CDR3 DNA is the only sequence kept; it has 42 bases, read in frame from the first base. Per the germline V gene, MDHEN is the CDR1 and SYDVKM is the CDR2. This record comes from a study of shared clonotypes between healthy human individuals (dated by TCRdb to the early 2020s). For context, the study as a whole: The cohort comprised a couple of women and a few men aged 18 to 49 years. For each donor, three plates each were used for CD4 naive and CD4 memory, two plates were used for CD8 naive, and one plate was used for CD8 memory. To estimate repertoire size and how much clonotype sharing occurs between individuals, the study deeply sequenced the blood TCR repertoires of roughly 5 healthy adults. To increase sequencing depth and limit assay-specific biases, TCR repertoire library preparation and sequencing were carried out by different laboratories using diverse techniques. Per donor, leukapheresis produced somewhere between about 0.8 and 9.5 billion PBMCs. Study-wide findings and limitations: Naive subsets generally had larger estimated clonotype richness than memory subsets. Sampling was restricted to blood, and TCR repertoires in tissue are likely to differ from TCR repertoires in blood. Compared with non-shared clonotypes, the clonotypes found in all four sorted-subset donors had higher generation probabilities. The small number of donors limited the genetic and exposure-history diversity represented. Incomplete sequencing was indicated by rarefaction of sorted-subset datasets, despite the large sequencing depth. About 5% of naive CD4, around 3.6% of naive CD8, approximately 2% of memory CD4, and around 0.4% of memory CD8 clonotypes were shared across four donors. Pairwise subsampling led to the expectation that sequencing depth would affect the degree of clonotype sharing among donors.

Donors were healthy HIV-negative adults with no recently reported acute infections or vaccinations. All donors were Caucasian adults living in Nashville, Tennessee, USA. CD4+ T cells were enriched through magnetic negative selection, after which naive cells were positively selected on CD45RA and the remaining negative fraction served as the memory subset. After blood collection by leukapheresis, PBMCs were isolated using Ficoll-Histopaque density gradient centrifugation and then cryopreserved in the vapor phase of liquid nitrogen. Analytical flow cytometry was used to check the purity and quantity of every magnetically sorted T cell population. Each sorted fraction had its genomic DNA isolated and then quantified by UV absorbance on a Nanodrop 2000c. TCR CDR3 regions were amplified from genomic DNA by multiplex PCR using the deep immunoSEQ assay. Genomic DNA extracted from each cell subset was distributed evenly over all wells of several immunoSEQ 96-well plates, and each plate served as one replicate. For sorted subsets, each replicate PCR was loaded with around 220 ng genomic DNA, equivalent to 32,000 or so T cell genomes. The purified libraries were quantified using a Qubit 3.0 fluorometer, sized with a Bioanalyzer 2100, and then quantified again using the KAPA Library Quantification kit. Every immunoSEQ 96-well plate was sequenced on a separate single-read 150-cycle Illumina NextSeq 550 flow cell. On the authors' methods: Because only junctional sequences without quality scores were contained in the immunoSEQ output, filtering matching that applied to full-length reads could not be performed. Sequences were annotated with PyIR, a Python wrapper for IgBLAST v1.9, and V/J genes and CDR3 were assigned using IMGT germline references. Reads with weak V/J assignments (E-value above 1e-6), missing CDR3, stop codons, out-of-frame junctions, or ambiguous translated residues were removed. A V3J clonotype was defined by an identical inferred V gene, J gene, and CDR3 amino acid sequence. Percentage overlap between repertoires was computed as shared unique clonotypes divided by the size of the smaller repertoire. Three approaches were used to assess repertoire richness: RTK rarefaction, the Chao1 estimator, and Recon v2.1 estimates of unobserved clonotypes. For all TCRbeta clonotypes obtained by the gDNA method from a handful of donors, generation probabilities were computed with OLGA. TCRdb mirrors the immuneACCESS table, restricted to in-frame sequences. Some clones are absent from its copies; in checked studies, under half trace to an unresolved V gene, and the reason for the others is unknown. D and trimming come from the DNA, and the V and J calls and clone size come from that table. Present in this sample are 1,400,000 or so clones, around 98.5% of which were seen just once. The ten largest account for about 0.35% of the sample.

Source material: naive CD4+ T cells sorted from blood. Reading the label with the study, this specimen's cell subset or site is: CD45RA+ positively selected. This TCR derives from a man in his thirties or forties in good health. The sequence joins TRBV28 to TRBJ1-2; the D gene identity is not certain. The bases are TGTGCCAGCAGTTTCCAAGGGTTGGGCTATGGCTACACCTTC. The translation is CASSFQGLGYGYTF.